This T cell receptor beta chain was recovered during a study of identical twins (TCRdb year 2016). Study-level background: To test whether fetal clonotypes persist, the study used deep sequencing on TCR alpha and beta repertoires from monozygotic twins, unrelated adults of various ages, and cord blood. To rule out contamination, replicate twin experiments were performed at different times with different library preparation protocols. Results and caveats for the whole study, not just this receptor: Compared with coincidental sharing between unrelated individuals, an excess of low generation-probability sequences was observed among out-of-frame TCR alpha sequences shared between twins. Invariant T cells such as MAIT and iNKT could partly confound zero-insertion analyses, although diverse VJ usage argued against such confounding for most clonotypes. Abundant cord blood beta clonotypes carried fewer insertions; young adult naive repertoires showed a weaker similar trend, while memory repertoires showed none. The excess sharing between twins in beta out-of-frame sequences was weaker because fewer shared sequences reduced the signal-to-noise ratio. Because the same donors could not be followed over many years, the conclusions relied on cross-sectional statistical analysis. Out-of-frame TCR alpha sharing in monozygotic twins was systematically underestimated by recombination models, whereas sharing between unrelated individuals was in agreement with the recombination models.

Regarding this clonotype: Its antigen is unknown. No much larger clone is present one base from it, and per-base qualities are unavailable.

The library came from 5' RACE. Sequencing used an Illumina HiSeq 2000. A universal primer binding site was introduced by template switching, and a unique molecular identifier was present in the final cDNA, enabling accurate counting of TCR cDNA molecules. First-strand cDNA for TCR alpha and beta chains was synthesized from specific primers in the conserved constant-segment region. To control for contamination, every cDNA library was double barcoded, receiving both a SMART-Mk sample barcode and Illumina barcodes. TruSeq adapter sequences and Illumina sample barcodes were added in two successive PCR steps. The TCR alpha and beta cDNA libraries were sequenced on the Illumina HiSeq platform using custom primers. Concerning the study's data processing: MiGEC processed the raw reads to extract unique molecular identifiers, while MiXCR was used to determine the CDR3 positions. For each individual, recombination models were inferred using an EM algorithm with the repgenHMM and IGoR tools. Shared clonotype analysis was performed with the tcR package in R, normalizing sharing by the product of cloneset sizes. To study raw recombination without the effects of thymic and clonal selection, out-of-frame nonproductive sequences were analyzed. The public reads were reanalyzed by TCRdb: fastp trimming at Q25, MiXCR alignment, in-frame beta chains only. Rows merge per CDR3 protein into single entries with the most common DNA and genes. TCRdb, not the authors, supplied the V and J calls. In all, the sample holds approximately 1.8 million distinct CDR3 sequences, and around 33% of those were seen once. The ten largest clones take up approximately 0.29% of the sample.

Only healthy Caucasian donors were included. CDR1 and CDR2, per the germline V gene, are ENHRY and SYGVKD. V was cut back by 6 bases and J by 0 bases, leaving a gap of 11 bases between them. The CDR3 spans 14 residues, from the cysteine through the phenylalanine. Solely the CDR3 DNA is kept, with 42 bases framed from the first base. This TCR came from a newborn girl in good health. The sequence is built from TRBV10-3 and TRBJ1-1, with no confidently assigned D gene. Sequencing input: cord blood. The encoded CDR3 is CAISLGLMNTEAFF. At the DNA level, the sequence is TGTGCCATCAGCCTTGGACTCATGAACACTGAAGCTTTCTTT.